This T cell receptor (beta chain) stems from a study of regulatory T cells in long-lasting Graves disease listed by TCRdb under 2021. For the study in its entirety: Persistent Graves' disease meant more than 5 years of antithyroid drug treatment with TSH receptor autoantibodies that stayed positive. TCR sequencing covered roughly 13 persistent and around 20 newly diagnosed Graves' disease patients, 33 samples in total. The study was registered as a clinical trial and conducted in China. This study used TCR sequencing and RNA sequencing of peripheral blood to compare persistent Graves' disease patients against newly diagnosed Graves' disease patients. On average, persistent Graves' disease patients in the clinical cohort had been on antithyroid drugs for eight to twelve years. On the study overall, not on this receptor specifically: The small sample size was acknowledged by the authors as a limitation that may reduce accuracy. More public clonotypes were shared among persistent patients (roughly 2,900) than among newly diagnosed patients (approximately 930). Because the primary lesion, thyroid tissue, could not be accessed, the study looked at peripheral blood alone. TRBV28, TRBJ1-2 and TRBJ2-5 were preferentially used in persistent disease, while TRBV20-1 and TRBJ2-1 were favored in newly diagnosed disease. Only the TCR beta chain was sequenced and analyzed. Compared with newly diagnosed patients, patients with persistent Graves' disease had lower TCR Shannon entropy and fewer highly expanded clones, which suggests clonal expansion.

The sample's time point label, in plain terms: persistent/refractory GD, antithyroid drugs over 5 years with positive TRAb. RNA was extracted from PBMCs in TRIzol for both TCR sequencing and RNA sequencing. The diagnosis of Graves' disease was made according to American Thyroid Association guidelines. Patients for the study were recruited at an endocrinology department in Xi'an, China. From each patient, around 9 milliliters of peripheral blood was collected into an EDTA anticoagulant tube. Ficoll Paque Plus density gradient separation was used to isolate PBMCs, and no additional T cell sorting was done. RNA quality was checked with an Agilent 2100 Bioanalyzer and agarose gel, and concentration with a NanoDrop 2000. At least ten counts were recorded for this clonotype. The antigen it recognizes is unknown. No much larger clone is present one base from it, and per-base qualities are unavailable. CDR3 length: 15 amino acids, cysteine to phenylalanine. Only the CDR3 DNA stays, 45 bases, in frame from base 1. CDR1 and CDR2, per the germline V gene, are SNHLY and FYNNEI. V trim: 6 bases; J trim: 5 bases; unmatched bases: 7.

The protocol used for the library was multiplex PCR. The data were produced on an Illumina HiSeq 4000. To build TCR beta libraries, CDR3 regions were amplified by Arm-PCR using iRepertoire HTBI primers. Before sequencing, the PCR products underwent gel purification. The study's own analysis went as follows. Gene usage analysis of CDR3 amino acid clonotypes relied on the roughly 60 TRBV and around 14 TRBJ segments identified across samples. COPE and FqMerger were used to merge the filtered high-quality paired reads into contigs. BLAST was used to align contigs to the IMGT TRBV, TRBD and TRBJ reference genes, and CDR3 was defined following IMGT. Clonotypes above 0.1% frequency were classified as highly expanded clones. Shannon entropy was used to measure repertoire diversity, and the Gini coefficient was used to measure V-J evenness. Clonotypes shared by more than one individual were considered public. In TCRdb, the public reads were trimmed at Q25 with fastp and aligned with MiXCR, with productive beta chains retained. Rows merge per CDR3 protein into single entries with the most common DNA and genes. It is TCRdb's table, rather than the study itself, that gives the V and J calls and clone size. A total of roughly 500,000 distinct CDR3 sequences appear in this sample, more than 20% of them only once. Of the sample, 7.8% is held by the ten largest clones.

The origin of this receptor is a female donor with Graves disease. Recombination connected TRBV2 to TRBJ2-4, with 10 bases in between that match TRBD2. Specimen: peripheral blood mononuclear cells (PBMCs), collected when the disease was refractory, from a patient treated with antithyroid drugs. The CDR3 here reads CASRTSGRGENIQYF. The DNA reads as follows: TGTGCCAGCAGGACAAGCGGGAGGGGCGAAAACATTCAGTACTTC.